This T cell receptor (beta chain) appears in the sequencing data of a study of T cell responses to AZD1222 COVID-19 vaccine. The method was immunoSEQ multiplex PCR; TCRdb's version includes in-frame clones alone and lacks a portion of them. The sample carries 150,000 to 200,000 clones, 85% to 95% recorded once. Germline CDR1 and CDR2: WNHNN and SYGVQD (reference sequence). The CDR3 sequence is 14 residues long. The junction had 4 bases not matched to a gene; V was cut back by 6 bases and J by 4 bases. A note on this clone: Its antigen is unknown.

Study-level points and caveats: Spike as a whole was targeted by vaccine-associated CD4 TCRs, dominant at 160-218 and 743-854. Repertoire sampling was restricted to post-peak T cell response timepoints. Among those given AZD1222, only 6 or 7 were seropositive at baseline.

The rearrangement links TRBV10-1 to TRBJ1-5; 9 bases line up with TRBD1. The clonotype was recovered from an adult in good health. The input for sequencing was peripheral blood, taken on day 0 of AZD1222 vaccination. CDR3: CASSAGTGNQPQHF. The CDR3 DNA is TGCGCCAGCAGCGCCGGGACAGGGAATCAGCCCCAGCATTTT.